These 20 T cell receptor beta chains came from one sample sequenced in a study of cytomegalovirus exposure and HLA in healthy donors. Measured with immunoSEQ multiplex PCR; TCRdb has only the in-frame clones, and not every one. This sample has 200,000 to 250,000 clones, with 65% to 85% found just once. The material sequenced was PBMCs. All receptors come from a woman aged 25-40 years in good health and CMV-seropositive.

This chain joins TRBV5-4 and TRBJ1-1, with 10 bases lining up with TRBD1. CDR3 length: 14 amino acids. Germline CDR1 SGHNT, CDR2 YYREEE (reference sequence). With V trimmed by 4 bases and J by 5 bases, 5 bases remained unmatched. Here the CDR3 reads CASSVRDRGTEAFF. The CDR3, as DNA: TGTGCCAGCAGCGTCCGGGACAGGGGAACTGAAGCTTTCTTT.

This chain links TRBV27 with TRBJ1-1, with D unclear. The CDR3 is made up of 14 amino acids. V lost 6 bases to trimming and J lost 3 bases, with 14 bases between them. In germline, CDR1 is MNHEY, CDR2 SMNVEV (reference sequence). CDR3 residues: CASSPVMGYTEAFF. As DNA, the CDR3 is TGTGCCAGCAGCCCCGTAATGGGGTACACTGAAGCTTTCTTT.

The V gene is TRBV5-1, the J gene TRBJ2-1; 7 bases align to TRBD2. CDR1 and CDR2 from the germline V gene are SGHRS and YFSETQ. CDR3 length equals 12 residues. The V gene end was trimmed by 5 bases and the J gene end by 7 bases; junction bases not matched to a gene: 3. CDR3 sequence reads: CASRGGANEQFF. In DNA form, the CDR3 reads TGCGCCAGCAGGGGAGGGGCGAATGAGCAGTTCTTC.

This chain connects TRBV6-5 to TRBJ2-7, with TRBD1 as a possible D gene (6 bases). V lost 8 bases, J lost 2 bases, and 16 bases lay in between. CDR1 MNHEY and CDR2 SVGAGI come from the germline V gene. The CDR3 sequence is 14 residues long. The CDR3: CASVAGEGTYEQYF. Written as DNA, the CDR3 is TGTGCCAGCGTAGCAGGGGAAGGAACCTACGAGCAGTACTTC.

The chain recombines TRBV7-3 with TRBJ2-3; maybe TRBD1 (6 bases). CDR3 length equals 19 residues. V lost 0 bases and J lost 2, with 21 bases in between. Germline V CDR1 and CDR2: SGHTA, FQGTGA. This chain's CDR3 is CASSLTAVKTGSSTDTQYF. CDR3 DNA: TGTGCCAGCAGCTTAACTGCCGTGAAGACAGGCAGCTCCACAGATACGCAGTATTTT.

This chain connects TRBV2 to TRBJ2-1, with 12 positions matching TRBD1. The germline V gene encodes CDR1 SNHLY and CDR2 FYNNEI. The CDR3 has 16 amino acids. V lost 6 bases and J lost 8; bases outside the gene matches: 11. This chain's CDR3 is CASRVRGQGAADEQFF. In DNA, the CDR3 is TGTGCCAGCAGGGTCCGGGGACAGGGGGCCGCGGATGAGCAGTTCTTC.

The rearrangement joins TRBV7-9 to TRBJ2-7, with D perhaps TRBD1 (6 bases). This CDR3 spans 17 amino acids. Trimming pared 1 base from V and 5 bases from J, leaving 21 bases between. CDR1 SEHNR and CDR2 FQNEAQ come from the germline V gene (reference sequence). The CDR3, as DNA: TGTGCCAGCAGCTTAGTTGACGCAGGGGACCCTACTAACGAGCAGTACTTC. It translates to CASSLVDAGDPTNEQYF.

This clone was detected only once. The chain employs TRBV11-3 and TRBJ2-1, with D perhaps being TRBD1 or TRBD2 (5 bases each). This CDR3 has 15 residues. Per the germline V gene, CDR1 is SGHNT and CDR2 is YENEEA. Trimming stripped 6 bases from V and 2 bases from J, with 14 bases between. The CDR3 bases are TGTGCCAGCAGTTACAGGAGGAGTACCTACAATGAGCAGTTCTTC. Its protein product is CASSYRRSTYNEQFF.

In this sample, this clone turned up a few times. The chain uses TRBV5-1 and TRBJ1-1, with D hard to call. The CDR3 spans 14 residues. In germline, CDR1 is SGHRS, CDR2 YFSETQ. V lost 2 bases and J 6 bases, leaving 14 bases between the germline ends. The CDR3 is CASSFLNSSPEAFF. For the CDR3, the DNA is TGCGCCAGCAGCTTTCTGAACTCGTCCCCTGAAGCTTTCTTT.

The CDR3 loop reads CSVVGRVGSEQYF. The CDR3 bases are TGCAGCGTTGTTGGGAGGGTAGGGTCCGAGCAGTACTTC. This chain links TRBV29-1 with TRBJ2-7; 7 bases are a match to TRBD2. Germline V gene sequence: CDR1 SQVTM, CDR2 ANQGSEA. CDR3 length equals 13 residues. Unmatched junction bases numbered 9, after V lost 4 bases and J lost 6 bases.

The chain joins TRBV5-1 to TRBJ1-3, with 7 bases that match TRBD1. The V gene's germline CDR1 is SGHRS and CDR2 YFSETQ. The CDR3 is made up of 14 amino acids. Trimming removed 3 bases from V and 8 bases from J; junction bases left unmatched: 8. The CDR3: CASSWTGPVDTIYF. CDR3 coding DNA: TGCGCCAGCAGCTGGACAGGCCCAGTGGACACCATATATTTT.

This clone has a handful of counts. This chain connects TRBV4-2 to TRBJ2-7; unclear D gene. V was pared by 2 bases and J by 0 bases, with 14 bases between. Germline V CDR1 and CDR2: LGHNA, YNFKEQ. This CDR3 is built from 16 residues. In nucleotides, the CDR3 is TGTGCCAGCAGCCAACATATGACTGTTAGCTCCTACGAGCAGTACTTC. Residues: CASSQHMTVSSYEQYF.

The chain couples TRBV10-2 to TRBJ2-7, with D perhaps assigned TRBD1 or TRBD2 (5 bases each). The CDR3 spans 15 residues. V was pared by 2 bases and J by 2 bases, with 13 bases between. The germline V gene has CDR1 WSHSY and CDR2 SAAADI. CDR3 nucleotides: TGCGCCAGCAGTGAGCCCGGGACCGGCACCTACGAGCAGTACTTC. This encodes CASSEPGTGTYEQYF.

The J gene is TRBJ1-2, the V gene TRBV28; D is uncertain. Germline V gene sequence: CDR1 MDHEN, CDR2 SYDVKM. Trimming left V 1 base short and J 3 bases short, with 15 bases between. CDR3 size: 16 residues. Here the CDR3 reads CASSLSRTFRDYGYTF. The CDR3 DNA is TGTGCCAGCAGTTTATCCAGGACGTTTCGGGACTATGGCTACACCTTC.

This sequence joins TRBV10-3 and TRBJ2-1; TRBD2 might be the D (6 bases). The V and J ends lost 2 bases and 1 base respectively, with 9 bases between them. Germline values: CDR1 ENHRY, CDR2 SYGVKD. The CDR3 runs 15 residues. In nucleotides, the CDR3 is TGTGCCATCAGTGAGGGCGGGACGTCCTACAATGAGCAGTTCTTC. Translated, it gives CAISEGGTSYNEQFF.

V is TRBV19 and J is TRBJ1-1; D is unclear. This CDR3 comprises 14 residues. Germline V lookup: CDR1 LNHDA, CDR2 SQIVND (reference sequence). Between the trimmed V and J ends, which lost 7 bases and 3 bases, there was a span of 15 bases. This chain's CDR3 is CASKGGTVYTEAFF. The CDR3 region has the DNA TGTGCCAGTAAAGGTGGCACCGTATACACTGAAGCTTTCTTT.

J is TRBJ2-5 and V is TRBV18, with 11 bases identical to TRBD2. The trim removed 5 bases at V and 1 base at J, leaving 3 bases unmatched. Germline V gene sequence: CDR1 KGHSH, CDR2 LQKENI. The CDR3 has 15 residues. CDR3 DNA: TGTGCCAGCTCATCGACTAGCGGGACCCAAGAGACCCAGTACTTC. Protein: CASSSTSGTQETQYF.

V and J are TRBV30 and TRBJ1-4, with D unresolved. This CDR3 region has 17 residues. Trimming removed 2 bases from V and 0 bases from J, with 16 bases in between. Germline assignment: CDR1 GTSNPN and CDR2 SVGIG (reference sequence). CDR3 sequence reads: CAWSQEQSIATNEKLFF. CDR3 nucleotide sequence: TGTGCCTGGAGTCAGGAACAGTCAATCGCAACTAATGAAAAACTGTTTTTT.

The chain combines TRBV5-1 with TRBJ2-3; 7 bases align to TRBD2. This CDR3 region has 15 residues. Germline V CDR1 and CDR2: SGHRS, YFSETQ. Unmatched junction bases numbered 7, after V lost 4 bases and J lost 2 bases. The CDR3 DNA follows: TGCGCCAGCAGCGTGGAGGGAGGGTACACAGATACGCAGTATTTT. Its protein is CASSVEGGYTDTQYF.

The rearrangement links TRBV28 to TRBJ1-2, with a tentative D call TRBD1 (6 bases). The CDR3 loop spans 13 amino acids. Germline V gene data show CDR1 as MDHEN and CDR2 as SYDVKM. Trimming took off 3 bases at V and 8 bases at J, with 13 bases between the two ends. CDR3 nucleotides: TGTGCCAGCAGTTTCGGGGGGGCGCGGGGCTACACCTTC. Translation gives CASSFGGARGYTF.